This is a list of T cell receptor beta chains from one sample in a study of blood T cell repertoires in COVID-19. TCRdb keeps only in-frame clones here, not all; method: immunoSEQ multiplex PCR. The table lists approximately 270,000 clones, roughly 90% of them singletons. The sample taken for sequencing was PBMCs or T cells enriched from blood (not recorded which). Every receptor here comes from a woman in her sixties who had recovered from COVID-19. CDR3s include the opening cysteine and the closing phenylalanine or tryptophan. D genes are given only for firm matches. For some rows the clone size is stated as once, few or many, or as a class when expanded; others skip it.

clone size	D gene	V gene	J gene	CDR3 DNA	CDR3 protein
.	TRBD2	TRBV5-1	TRBJ2-1	TGCGCCAGCAGCCCCCAAACTAGCGGGGGATACAATGAGCAGTTCTTC	CASSPQTSGGYNEQFF
once	.	TRBV5-4	TRBJ1-2	TGTGCCAGCAGCTATAGCCTTGTTCGGGGGACGAACTATGGCTACACCTTC	CASSYSLVRGTNYGYTF
once	.	TRBV27	TRBJ2-7	TGTGCCAGCAGTCTCCCTGGGCGGGCCTACGAGCAGTACTTC	CASSLPGRAYEQYF
.	TRBD2	TRBV7-3	TRBJ2-1	TGTGCCAGCAGCTGGACTAGCGGGAGGACAAATGAGCAGTTCTTC	CASSWTSGRTNEQFF
.	.	TRBV1	TRBJ2-7	TGCACCAGCAGCCATACCACAGGGAAGGGCGAGCAGTACTTC	CTSSHTTGKGEQYF
.	.	TRBV7-3	TRBJ2-5	TGTGCCAGCAGCTTCGACTTAAAAGAGACCCAGTACTTC	CASSFDLKETQYF
.	TRBD1	TRBV28	TRBJ1-4	TGTGCCAGCAGCCTCCTTGGGACAGGGGAGGAAAAACTGTTTTTT	CASSLLGTGEEKLFF
.	.	TRBV4-1	TRBJ2-5	TGCGCCAGCAGCCAAGGCCGACAAACCGGTGAGACCCAGTACTTC	CASSQGRQTGETQYF
.	TRBD1	TRBV24-1	TRBJ1-2	TGTGCCACCAGTGACCCCAACGGACAGGGGGACTATGGCTACACCTTC	CATSDPNGQGDYGYTF
once	TRBD1	TRBV27	TRBJ2-5	TGTGCCAGCAGTTCAGGACAGGGGGAGACCCAGTACTTC	CASSSGQGETQYF
.	.	TRBV30	TRBJ1-6	TGTGCCTGGAGTCGGGACACCATTAATTCACCCCTCCACTTT	CAWSRDTINSPLHF
.	.	TRBV19	TRBJ1-5	TGTGCCAGTAGTATGGACACCGGCTGGTATCAGCCCCAGCATTTT	CASSMDTGWYQPQHF
.	.	TRBV5-1	TRBJ1-3	TGCGCCAGCAGCCAGGGGAGACCTGGAAACACCATATATTTT	CASSQGRPGNTIYF
.	TRBD2	TRBV30	TRBJ2-5	TGTGCCTGGAGTGAGAATGCGGGAGGACGAGAGACCCAGTACTTC	CAWSENAGGRETQYF
.	TRBD1	TRBV5-1	TRBJ2-7	TGCGCCAGCAGCCCCGGACAGGGGGTAGAAGAGCAGTACTTC	CASSPGQGVEEQYF
.	TRBD2	TRBV18	TRBJ2-3	TGTGCCAGCTCTCCGATAGCGGGGGCTAGCACAGATACGCAGTATTTT	CASSPIAGASTDTQYF
once	TRBD2	TRBV18	TRBJ2-4	TGTGCCAGCTCACCCGGGCTAGCGGGAGTTTGGAACATTCAGTACTTC	CASSPGLAGVWNIQYF
.	.	TRBV6-5	TRBJ1-5	TGTGCCAGCGGCGGACAGTATAGCAATCAGCCCCAGCATTTT	CASGGQYSNQPQHF
.	TRBD2	TRBV5-4	TRBJ2-7	TGTGCCAGCAGCTTGCCACGGGAGGCTGACGAGCAGTACTTC	CASSLPREADEQYF
.	TRBD1	TRBV6-5	TRBJ1-5	TGTGCCAGCAGTTACTCGGGGACAGGGGGCAAGCCCCAGCATTTT	CASSYSGTGGKPQHF
.	TRBD1	TRBV5-6	TRBJ2-7	TGTGCCAGCAGCTCATACAGGGGGCGCCAGTACGAGCAGTACTTC	CASSSYRGRQYEQYF
.	.	TRBV20-1	TRBJ1-5	TGCAGTGCTAGTGGCGAGTTTCAGCCCCAGCATTTT	CSASGEFQPQHF
.	.	TRBV6-1	TRBJ2-1	TGTGCCAGCAGTGATTCGGCCGGGAGACCCTACAATGAGCAGTTCTTC	CASSDSAGRPYNEQFF
.	TRBD2	TRBV6-5	TRBJ2-1	TGTGCCAGTACGGGCGGCGGGAGCTCCTACAATGAGCAGTTCTTC	CASTGGGSSYNEQFF
.	TRBD1	TRBV2	TRBJ1-5	TGTGCCAGTACCCGGGACAGCTTGAATCAGCCCCAGCATTTT	CASTRDSLNQPQHF
.	.	TRBV19	TRBJ2-7	TGTGCCAGTAGTATTTCGGGGGGCCATCCCTACGAGCAGTACTTC	CASSISGGHPYEQYF
.	.	TRBV18	TRBJ1-4	TGTGCCAGCTCACCACCGGAAACCCTAGGTGAAAAACTGTTTTTT	CASSPPETLGEKLFF
.	TRBD1	TRBV19	TRBJ1-5	TGTGCCAGTAGTATGATAGGACAGGGGGCAGGCGGGCCCCAGCATTTT	CASSMIGQGAGGPQHF
.	.	TRBV3-1/TRBV3-2	TRBJ1-1	TGTGCCAGCAGCCTCAGAAACTCAGGAACTGAAGCTTTCTTT	CASSLRNSGTEAFF
.	.	TRBV27	TRBJ1-2	TGTGCCAGCAGTTTAGGGAGAGCTAACTATGGCTACACCTTC	CASSLGRANYGYTF
once	TRBD1	TRBV27	TRBJ1-2	TGTGCCAGCAGTGCGACAGGGGGGCACTATGGCTACACCTTC	CASSATGGHYGYTF
.	.	TRBV11-3	TRBJ1-4	TGTGCCAGCAGCCAAGGGAGGGTCTTTAATGAAAAACTGTTTTTT	CASSQGRVFNEKLFF
.	TRBD1	TRBV7-9	TRBJ1-5	TGTGCCAGCAGCTTAAACTTTGGTCCAGGGGGCTCTCAGCCCCAGCATTTT	CASSLNFGPGGSQPQHF
.	TRBD2	TRBV7-3	TRBJ2-1	TGTGCCAGCAGCTTGGGACTAGGAGATGGGGAGCAGTTCTTC	CASSLGLGDGEQFF
.	TRBD1	TRBV27	TRBJ1-2	TGTGCCAGCAGTGCCCATAGAGGACAGGGGAACTATGGCTACACCTTC	CASSAHRGQGNYGYTF
.	.	TRBV11-2	TRBJ2-2	TGTGCCAGCAGAATGGGGACCGGACAGTCGAACACCGGGGAGCTGTTTTTT	CASRMGTGQSNTGELFF
.	TRBD1	TRBV7-9	TRBJ1-2	TGTGCCAGCAGCTTCGACAGGGACTATGGCTACACCTTC	CASSFDRDYGYTF
once	.	TRBV12-3/TRBV12-4	TRBJ2-1	TGTGCCAGCAGTTTAAGCGAAAGTGAGCAGTTCTTC	CASSLSESEQFF
.	TRBD1	TRBV15	TRBJ2-7	TGTGCCACCAGCGCGGGACAGGACTACGAGCAGTACTTC	CATSAGQDYEQYF
.	.	TRBV30	TRBJ1-3	TGTGCCTGGAGTTCCGGGATCTCTGGAAACACCATATATTTT	CAWSSGISGNTIYF
.	TRBD2	TRBV5-5	TRBJ2-1	TGTGCCAGCAGCTTTGGTAGCGGGAGACATGAGCAGTTCTTC	CASSFGSGRHEQFF
.	.	TRBV11-1	TRBJ2-7	TGTGCCAGCAGCTTAGATGTAGGGGAGGTCTACGAGCAGTACTTC	CASSLDVGEVYEQYF
once	TRBD2	TRBV5-6	TRBJ2-2	TGTGCCAGCAGCCTACCAGGACTAGCTTCTCCCGGGGAGCTGTTTTTT	CASSLPGLASPGELFF
.	.	TRBV6-5	TRBJ1-2	TGTGCCAGCAGTTTGGTGGGAGGGGGCTACACCTTC	CASSLVGGGYTF
many	.	TRBV2	TRBJ1-5	TGTGCCAGCATGGGAGGTTTTGGTCAGCCCCAGCATTTT	CASMGGFGQPQHF
once	TRBD1	TRBV28	TRBJ1-5	TGTGCCAGCAGCCCGACAGGGGATTATCAGCCCCAGCATTTT	CASSPTGDYQPQHF
.	TRBD1	TRBV5-5	TRBJ1-4	TGTGCCAGCAGCCCGACAGGGGGTAATGAAAAACTGTTTTTT	CASSPTGGNEKLFF
.	TRBD1	TRBV5-6	TRBJ1-1	TGTGCCAGCAGGTCGACAGGGGGCTACACTGAAGCTTTCTTT	CASRSTGGYTEAFF
.	.	TRBV5-1	TRBJ1-6	TGCGCCAGCACGGAGGCAGGTGAGAGTCGGTCACCCCTCCACTTT	CASTEAGESRSPLHF